Listed here are 7 T cell receptor beta chains from one sample, sequenced in a study of blood T cell repertoires in COVID-19. The method was immunoSEQ multiplex PCR; TCRdb's version includes in-frame clones alone and lacks a portion of them. This table has around 450,000 clones, about 85% appearing once. The sequenced material came from PBMCs or T cells enriched from blood (not recorded which). The receptors were sampled from a woman aged 18-30 years with acute COVID-19.

The J gene is TRBJ2-2, the V gene TRBV5-1, with D possibly matching TRBD2 (5 bases). Looked up from germline, CDR1 is SGHRS and CDR2 is YFSETQ. This CDR3 contains 16 residues. V was pared by 4 bases and J by 0 bases, with 13 bases between. In DNA, the CDR3 is TGCGCCAGCAGCCCCGGAATAGCGACGAACACCGGGGAGCTGTTTTTT. Amino acids: CASSPGIATNTGELFF.

The rearrangement links TRBV5-1 to TRBJ2-2, with 10 bases that match TRBD2. Unmatched junction bases numbered 7, after V lost 1 base and J lost 7 bases. The germline CDR1 and CDR2 sequences are SGHRS and YFSETQ. CDR3 length: 16 residues. The CDR3 DNA reads as TGCGCCAGCAGCTTGTCAACTAGCGGGACCAGCGGGGAGCTGTTTTTT. Translating gives CASSLSTSGTSGELFF.

The V call is TRBV19, the J call TRBJ1-5; 9 bases agree with TRBD1. V lost 0 bases, J lost 0 bases, and 9 bases stayed unmatched. Germline V CDR1 and CDR2: LNHDA, SQIVND (reference sequence). The CDR3 consists of 19 residues. This CDR3 reads CASSIDGQGWIGSNQPQHF. The CDR3 nucleotides are TGTGCCAGTAGTATAGATGGACAGGGGTGGATTGGTAGCAATCAGCCCCAGCATTTT. The variable domain in full, with the rest retrieved from reference TRBV19 and TRBJ1-5, is DGGITQSPKYLFRKEGQNVTLSCEQNLNHDAMYWYRQDPGQGLRLIYYSQIVNDFQKGDIAEGYSVSREKKESFPLTVTSAQKNPTAFYLCASSIDGQGWIGSNQPQHFGDGTRLSIL.

In this sample, this clone turned up a few times. The chain uses TRBV19 and TRBJ2-7; D unclear. Trimming left V 0 bases short and J 0 bases short, with 9 bases between. The CDR3 consists of 15 residues. CDR1 is LNHDA, CDR2 SQIVND, per germline (reference sequence). CDR3 nucleotide sequence: TGTGCCAGTAGTATAGAGGCGGTTAGCTCCTACGAGCAGTACTTC. This encodes CASSIEAVSSYEQYF.

The chain is built from TRBV11-2 and TRBJ1-1; TRBD1 aligns across 7 bases. J lost 1 base, V lost 2 bases, and 4 bases had no gene match. Germline CDR1 SGHAT, CDR2 FQNNGV. The CDR3 is made up of 15 amino acids. CDR3 sequence: CASSLTGDRNTEAFF. CDR3 nucleotide sequence: TGTGCCAGCAGCTTAACCGGGGACAGGAACACTGAAGCTTTCTTT.

V usage is TRBV28 and J usage is TRBJ2-5; D is possibly TRBD1 (6 bases). Trimming took off 3 bases at V and 5 bases at J, with 13 bases between the two ends. This CDR3 spans 14 amino acids. Germline CDR1 is MDHEN and CDR2 is SYDVKM. The CDR3 reads CASSLGAWRETQYF. The CDR3 DNA reads TGTGCCAGCAGTTTGGGGGCCTGGCGGGAGACCCAGTACTTC.

The rearrangement links TRBV6-5 to TRBJ2-5, with D perhaps TRBD1 (5 bases). CDR1 is MNHEY and CDR2 is SVGAGI in the germline V gene. This CDR3 spans 15 amino acids. Trimming left V 4 bases short and J 4 bases short, with 16 bases between. CDR3 region: CASSSTSGLAETQYF. The CDR3 nucleotides read TGTGCCAGCAGTTCCACCTCAGGGTTAGCAGAGACCCAGTACTTC.